What follows are 10 T cell receptor beta chains derived from one specimen sequenced in a study of early T cells in non-severe SARS-CoV-2 infection. TCRdb reanalysed the 5' RACE reads using MiXCR and keeps one entry per CDR3 protein. The sample includes around 55,000 distinct CDR3 sequences, roughly an eighth of them seen just once. Sequenced material: whole blood. The source is an adult who was a healthcare worker with PCR-confirmed SARS-CoV-2 infection or an uninfected control (not recorded which).

This clonotype was detected ten times or more. The V call is TRBV12-3 or TRBV12-4, the J call TRBJ2-5; 8 positions agree with TRBD2. The CDR3 covers 16 residues. V trimming: 2 bases; J trimming: 5 bases; junction bases outside the gene matches: 10. Here the CDR3 reads CASSLRPGGPGETQYF. The CDR3 region has the DNA TGTGCCAGCAGTTTACGCCCGGGAGGGCCCGGGGAGACCCAGTACTTC.

This clonotype was recorded at least ten times. The gene calls are TRBV7-8 and TRBJ2-1, with D possibly TRBD2 on 5 matching bases. V lost 5 bases, J lost 9 bases, and 14 bases lay in between. Germline assignment: CDR1 SGHVS and CDR2 FQNEAQ. The CDR3 length is 13 residues. The CDR3 spells CASSPPRVIEQFF. The CDR3 DNA follows: TGTGCCAGCAGCCCGCCGAGGGTCATTGAGCAGTTCTTC.

This clonotype was seen many times. The genes are TRBV12-3 or TRBV12-4 and TRBJ2-7; D ambiguous. The CDR3 sequence is 11 residues long. The V end was cut by 3 bases, the J end by 3 bases, with 3 bases between. Written as DNA, the CDR3 is TGTGCCAGCAGTTTCGGCTACGAGCAGTACTTC. Translating gives CASSFGYEQYF.

This clonotype was observed at least ten times. This chain connects TRBV2 to TRBJ2-5; D is possibly TRBD2 (6 bases). V dropped 5 bases and J dropped 14 bases, with 18 bases sitting between them. The length of the CDR3 is 12 residues. Germline CDR1 SNHLY, CDR2 FYNNEI. The CDR3: CASSSAGSPKYF. The CDR3 nucleotides read TGTGCCAGCAGTTCGGCCGGGAGCCCCAAATACTTC.

In this sample, this clonotype turned up many times. The chain employs TRBV7-9 and TRBJ2-1; 10 positions agree with TRBD2. The V segment lost 4 bases and the J segment 8 bases; nucleotides outside the gene matches: 14. CDR1 is SEHNR and CDR2 is FQNEAQ in the germline V gene (reference sequence). The CDR3 covers 17 residues. In DNA form, the CDR3 reads TGTGCCAGCAGCTACGGCGTGGCTAGCGGGAGCGGGTATGAGCAGTTCTTC. It yields the protein CASSYGVASGSGYEQFF. Drawing the rest from reference TRBV7-9 and TRBJ2-1, the complete variable domain is DTGVSQNPRHKITKRGQNVTFRCDPISEHNRLYWYRQTLGQGPEFLTYFQNEAQLEKSRLLSDRFSAERPKGSFSTLEIQRTEQGDSAMYLCASSYGVASGSGYEQFFGPGTRLTVL.

The chain has TRBV7-3 and TRBJ1-2; 9 bases are a match to TRBD1. J was trimmed by 7 bases and V by 5 bases; bases with no gene match: 17. The CDR3 consists of 17 residues. The germline CDR1 and CDR2 sequences are SGHTA and FQGTGA. The CDR3: CASSPTGTGIDLGGYTF. The CDR3 DNA follows: TGTGCCAGCAGCCCAACGGGGACAGGGATTGATTTGGGTGGCTACACCTTC.

The gene calls are TRBV7-2 and TRBJ2-3, with TRBD2 matching 10 bases. V lost 5 bases, J lost 5 bases, and 4 bases stayed unmatched. The CDR3 length is 14 residues. Germline CDR1 and CDR2: SGHTA and FQGNSA. DNA for the CDR3: TGTGCCAGCAGCCCTTTAGCGGGAGGAGATACGCAGTATTTT. This encodes CASSPLAGGDTQYF. The full variable domain, its missing parts supplied by reference TRBV7-2 and TRBJ2-3, is GAGVSQSPSNKVTEKGKDVELRCDPISGHTALYWYRQSLGQGLEFLIYFQGNSAPDKSGLPSDRFSAERTGGSVSTLTIQRTQQEDSAVYLCASSPLAGGDTQYFGPGTRLTVL.

This clonotype came up many times. The V and J genes are TRBV7-9 and TRBJ2-1, with 8 bases aligning to TRBD2. Germline V gives CDR1 SEHNR, CDR2 FQNEAQ (reference sequence). The CDR3 loop spans 15 amino acids. V gave up 4 bases and J gave up 6 bases; unmatched junction bases: 8. The chain's CDR3 is CASSSQAGVTNEQFF. For the CDR3, the DNA is TGTGCCAGCAGCTCCCAAGCGGGAGTTACCAATGAGCAGTTCTTC.

This clonotype was seen only a few times. The J gene is TRBJ1-2, the V gene TRBV7-8, with D possibly TRBD1 on 6 matching bases. Trimming cost V 2 bases and J 4 bases, with 14 bases left between them. The CDR3 consists of 15 residues. Germline CDR1 SGHVS, CDR2 FQNEAQ. The CDR3 DNA reads TGTGCCAGCAGCTTACTAGGACAGAACTCCTATGGCTACACCTTC. This encodes CASSLLGQNSYGYTF.

The CDR3: CASSLEGFRFADTQYF. In nucleotides, the CDR3 is TGTGCCAGCAGCTTGGAAGGGTTCCGATTCGCAGATACGCAGTATTTT. The V call is TRBV5-6, the J call TRBJ2-3; D is undetermined. The CDR3 contains 16 residues. Germline values: CDR1 SGHDT, CDR2 YYEEEE. Trimming took off 0 bases at V and 4 bases at J, with 15 bases between the two ends.